This entry lists 15 T cell receptor beta chains sequenced from one sample in a study of shared clonotypes between healthy human individuals. Produced via immunoSEQ multiplex PCR; TCRdb's table is partial and in-frame only. The data show some 2,000,000 clones, roughly 94% seen once. Sequences were obtained from naive CD4+ T cells sorted from blood. Subset here: CD45RA+ positively selected. These receptors came from a man younger than 35 in good health.

The chain uses TRBV5-4 and TRBJ2-6; D perhaps matches TRBD2 (6 bases). The length of the CDR3 is 17 residues. Germline-derived CDR1 and CDR2 are SGHNT and YYREEE (reference sequence). V was shortened by 4 bases and J by 0 bases, with 14 bases between the two germline ends. This chain's CDR3 is CASSNRGGSSGANVLTF. The CDR3, as DNA: TGTGCCAGCAGCAATCGTGGGGGGAGCTCTGGGGCCAACGTCCTGACTTTC.

This sequence joins TRBV21-1 and TRBJ1-3. TRBV21-1 is a pseudogene locus. There are 17 residues in the CDR3. CDR3 protein: CASSKREQGNPGNTIYF. CDR3 DNA sequence: TGTGCCAGCAGCAAAAGGGAGCAGGGTAACCCTGGAAACACCATATATTTT.

V usage is TRBV19 and J usage is TRBJ2-7, with TRBD2 matching 11 bases. The CDR3 consists of 16 residues. Trimming cost V 6 bases and J 5 bases; bases outside gene matches: 12. Germline V gene data show CDR1 as LNHDA and CDR2 as SQIVND (reference sequence). CDR3 amino acids: CASRRLAGQDRDEQYF. CDR3 nucleotides: TGTGCCAGTAGACGACTAGCGGGACAGGATAGAGACGAGCAGTACTTC.

This chain connects TRBV28 to TRBJ2-7; tentative D call: TRBD1 (6 bases). This CDR3 comprises 15 residues. The V and J ends lost 5 bases and 0 bases respectively, with 14 bases between them. The V gene's germline CDR1 is MDHEN and CDR2 SYDVKM. CDR3 loop: CASSLTGQSSYEQYF. The CDR3 DNA sequence: TGTGCCAGCAGTCTTACAGGGCAGAGCTCCTACGAGCAGTACTTC.

The V and J genes are TRBV7-9 and TRBJ2-4; 8 bases are a match to TRBD1. V was pared by 3 bases and J by 8 bases, with 6 bases of the junction left unmatched. This CDR3 is built from 14 residues. The germline gives CDR1 SEHNR, CDR2 FQNEAQ (reference sequence). The CDR3 region is CASSFLGQDYIQYF. The CDR3, as DNA: TGTGCCAGCAGCTTTTTGGGACAGGACTACATTCAGTACTTC.

In its sample, this clone was seen once. The chain employs TRBV5-1 and TRBJ1-2; D possibly corresponds to TRBD1 (6 bases). CDR1 is SGHRS, CDR2 YFSETQ, per germline. CDR3 length: 13 residues. V lost 2 bases to trimming and J lost 5 bases, with 10 bases between them. DNA for the CDR3: TGCGCCAGCAGCTTATACGGACAGTATGGCTACACCTTC. Its protein product is CASSLYGQYGYTF. Based on the CDR3 plus reference TRBV5-1 and TRBJ1-2, the full variable domain is KAGVTQTPRYLIKTRGQQVTLSCSPISGHRSVSWYQQTPGQGLQFLFEYFSETQRNKGNFPGRFSGRQFSNSRSEMNVSTLELGDSALYLCASSLYGQYGYTFGSGTRLTVV.

This clone was recorded once. This chain uses TRBV11-2 with TRBJ2-1, with D unclear. Germline loops: CDR1 SGHAT, CDR2 FQNNGV. V was shortened by 1 base and J by 9 bases, with 7 bases between the two germline ends. The CDR3 length is 12 residues. CDR3 sequence: CASSLVGSEQFF. The CDR3 DNA is TGTGCCAGCAGCTTAGTAGGTAGTGAGCAGTTCTTC.

The genes are TRBV7-2 and TRBJ1-3, with TRBD1 identical over 8 bases. CDR1 is SGHTA, CDR2 FQGNSA, per germline. The CDR3 sequence is 16 residues long. Trimming removed 5 bases from V and 0 bases from J; junction bases left unmatched: 6. The CDR3 DNA sequence: TGTGCCAGCAGCGAGGGACAGGTCAACTCTGGAAACACCATATATTTT. Translation gives CASSEGQVNSGNTIYF. The full variable domain, completed using reference TRBV7-2 and TRBJ1-3, is GAGVSQSPSNKVTEKGKDVELRCDPISGHTALYWYRQSLGQGLEFLIYFQGNSAPDKSGLPSDRFSAERTGGSVSTLTIQRTQQEDSAVYLCASSEGQVNSGNTIYFGEGSWLTVV.

V gene TRBV29-1 combines with J gene TRBJ1-1; unclear D gene. V lost 2 bases to trimming and J lost 5 bases, with 18 bases between them. This CDR3 comprises 15 residues. CDR1 is SQVTM, CDR2 ANQGSEA, per germline. CDR3 in amino acids: CSVENPTLMGTEAFF. The CDR3 DNA reads TGCAGCGTTGAAAACCCGACTCTAATGGGGACTGAAGCTTTCTTT.

The chain employs TRBV7-2 and TRBJ1-6; perhaps TRBD1 as D (5 bases). Trimming left V 5 bases short and J 7 bases short, with 15 bases between. This CDR3 has 15 residues. Germline CDR1 and CDR2: SGHTA and FQGNSA. The CDR3 DNA reads as TGTGCCAGCAGCCAGACGTCCGGGGGGAATTCACCCCTCCACTTT. It specifies CASSQTSGGNSPLHF.

The chain couples TRBV11-2 to TRBJ2-7, with 7 nucleotides matching TRBD2. The germline gives CDR1 SGHAT, CDR2 FQNNGV. The CDR3 contains 14 residues. The V segment lost 4 bases and the J segment 3 bases; nucleotides outside the gene matches: 6. This CDR3 reads CASSSRGGVYEQYF. The CDR3 DNA follows: TGTGCCAGCAGCTCCCGGGGAGGGGTCTACGAGCAGTACTTC.

The chain combines TRBV10-3 with TRBJ2-1, with 8 bases lining up with TRBD1. The CDR3 totals 14 residues. Unmatched junction bases numbered 7, after V lost 5 bases and J lost 7 bases. CDR1 is ENHRY and CDR2 is SYGVKD in the germline V gene. The CDR3 bases are TGTGCCATCAGTCGGGGGCAGGGGGCGAATGAGCAGTTCTTC. As protein: CAISRGQGANEQFF.

The rearrangement uses TRBV10-1 and TRBJ2-1; maybe TRBD2 (5 bases). Trimming removed 4 bases from V and 2 bases from J, with 9 bases in between. There are 14 residues in the CDR3. Per the germline V gene, CDR1 is WNHNN and CDR2 is SYGVQD (reference sequence). The CDR3 reads CASSAGEPYNEQFF. The CDR3 nucleotides are TGCGCCAGCAGTGCCGGGGAACCCTACAATGAGCAGTTCTTC.

The genes are TRBV19 and TRBJ2-5; the match to TRBD2 covers 7 bases. V lost 1 base, J lost 5 bases, and 7 bases stayed unmatched. This CDR3 contains 15 residues. CDR1 is LNHDA and CDR2 is SQIVND in the germline V gene (reference sequence). The CDR3 DNA follows: TGTGCCAGTAGTATAGGGTTAGCGGGCGGGGAGACCCAGTACTTC. Residues: CASSIGLAGGETQYF.

The V call is TRBV6-1, the J call TRBJ2-3; 7 nucleotides match TRBD2. CDR1 is MNHNS, CDR2 SASEGT, per germline. V gave up 7 bases and J gave up 0 bases; unmatched junction bases: 7. The CDR3 is made up of 15 amino acids. CDR3 sequence (DNA): TGTGCCAGCAAAAGTCGGGGGGAAAGCACAGATACGCAGTATTTT. Translating it yields CASKSRGESTDTQYF.